The TCR beta chain under discussion was sequenced for a study of cytomegalovirus exposure and HLA in healthy donors. Study conclusions and caveats: Listed as cytomegalovirus-associated were 150 to 200 TCR beta chains. TCR beta sequences reportedly predicted the HLA-A and HLA-B alleles of most subjects accurately.

A note on this clone: Its antigen is unidentified.

The PCR ran on 60 Vbeta and 13 Jbeta primers. Here immunoSEQ multiplex PCR was the method, and the copy in TCRdb shows in-frame clones only, minus some. The repertoire holds around 91,000 clones, with more than 70% as singletons. The source of this sequence is a male donor in good health and CMV-seropositive. The source material was PBMCs.

Written as DNA, the CDR3 is TGTGCCAGCAGTGACCTAGGTGCGAACACCGGGGAGCTGTTTTTT. Translation gives CASSDLGANTGELFF. The chain recombines TRBV6-4 with TRBJ2-2, with no clear D. This CDR3 comprises 15 residues. Germline V CDR1 and CDR2: MRHNA, SNTAGT. Trimming took off 2 bases at V and 0 bases at J, with 7 bases between the two ends.